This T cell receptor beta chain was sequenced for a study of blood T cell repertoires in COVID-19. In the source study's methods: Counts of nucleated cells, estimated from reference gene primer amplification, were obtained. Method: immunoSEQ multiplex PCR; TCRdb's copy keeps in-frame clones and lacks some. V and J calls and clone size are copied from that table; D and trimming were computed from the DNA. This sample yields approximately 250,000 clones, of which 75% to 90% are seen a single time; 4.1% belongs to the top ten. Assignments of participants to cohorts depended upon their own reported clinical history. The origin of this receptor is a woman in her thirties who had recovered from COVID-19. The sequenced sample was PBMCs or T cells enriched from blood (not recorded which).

The CDR3 is CAWSGPQETQYF. The CDR3 nucleotides read TGTGCCTGGAGTGGGCCTCAAGAGACCCAGTACTTC. The rearrangement links TRBV30 to TRBJ2-5; no definite D call. CDR1 and CDR2 from the germline V gene are GTSNPN and SVGIG (reference sequence). V was trimmed by 1 base and J by 2 bases, leaving 5 bases between them. CDR3 length equals 12 residues.